This T cell receptor beta chain was observed in a study of blood T cell repertoires in COVID-19. Study details: Spain, Italy and the United States supplied samples that represented acute and convalescent COVID-19. T cells, B-cell-depleted T cells, or PBMCs supplied cDNA or gDNA.

Original analysis: How many nucleated cells were present was estimated from reference gene primer amplification. Method: immunoSEQ multiplex PCR; TCRdb's copy keeps in-frame clones and lacks some. That table furnishes V, J and clone size, whereas the DNA furnished D and trimming. This sample carries a few hundred thousand clones, roughly 84% of them seen once, and the ten largest clones take around 4.2%. Germline CDR1 reads ENHRY; CDR2 reads SYGVKD. V lost 11 bases, J lost 5 bases, and 8 bases stayed unmatched. There are 13 residues in the CDR3. Source material: peripheral blood. The origin of this receptor is a man between 60 and 70 years old with acute or convalescent COVID-19. The chain links TRBV10-3 to TRBJ1-2, with 10 bases fitting TRBD1. The CDR3 protein is CAAEDRGGYGYTF. DNA for the CDR3: TGTGCCGCAGAGGACAGGGGGGGGTATGGCTACACCTTC.